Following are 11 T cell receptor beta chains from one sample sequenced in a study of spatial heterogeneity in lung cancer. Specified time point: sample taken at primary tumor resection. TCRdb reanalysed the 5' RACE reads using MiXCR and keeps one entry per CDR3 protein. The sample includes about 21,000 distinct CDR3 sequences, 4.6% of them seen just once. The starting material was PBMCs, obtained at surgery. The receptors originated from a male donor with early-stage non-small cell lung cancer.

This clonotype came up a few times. The CDR3, as DNA: TGTGCCACCTTAGGGGGAATAGGCGGCCACACAGATACGCAGTATTTT. Translating gives CATLGGIGGHTDTQYF. The genes are TRBV15 and TRBJ2-3; maybe TRBD1 (6 bases). Germline V gene sequence: CDR1 LNHNV, CDR2 YYDKDF (reference sequence). The CDR3 is 16 residues long. Trimming removed 8 bases from V and 2 bases from J, with 20 bases in between.

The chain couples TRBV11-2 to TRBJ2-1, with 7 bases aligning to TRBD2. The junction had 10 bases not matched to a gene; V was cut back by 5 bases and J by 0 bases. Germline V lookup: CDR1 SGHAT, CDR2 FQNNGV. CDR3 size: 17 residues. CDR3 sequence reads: CASSPHKRGSSYNEQFF. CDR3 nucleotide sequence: TGTGCCAGCAGCCCCCACAAGCGGGGAAGCTCCTACAATGAGCAGTTCTTC.

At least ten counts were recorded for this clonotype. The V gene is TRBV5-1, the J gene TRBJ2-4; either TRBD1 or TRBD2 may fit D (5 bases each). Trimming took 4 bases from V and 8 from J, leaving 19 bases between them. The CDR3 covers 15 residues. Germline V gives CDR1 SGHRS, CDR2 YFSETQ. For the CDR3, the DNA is TGCGCCAGCAGCCCTCGGGGCGCCGTCTATGACATTCAGTACTTC. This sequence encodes CASSPRGAVYDIQYF.

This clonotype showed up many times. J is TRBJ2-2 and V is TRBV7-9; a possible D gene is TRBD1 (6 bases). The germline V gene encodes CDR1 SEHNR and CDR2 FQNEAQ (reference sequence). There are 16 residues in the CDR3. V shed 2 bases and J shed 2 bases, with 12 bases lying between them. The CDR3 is CASSLRDNLNTGELFF. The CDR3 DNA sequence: TGTGCCAGCAGCTTACGGGACAACCTAAACACCGGGGAGCTGTTTTTT.

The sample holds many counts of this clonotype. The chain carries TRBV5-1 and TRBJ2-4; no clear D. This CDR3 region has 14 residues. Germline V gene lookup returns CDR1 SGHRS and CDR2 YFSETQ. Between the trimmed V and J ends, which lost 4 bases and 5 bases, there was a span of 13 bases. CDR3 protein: CASSTGDWENIQYF. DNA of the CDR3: TGCGCCAGCAGCACGGGTGATTGGGAAAACATTCAGTACTTC.

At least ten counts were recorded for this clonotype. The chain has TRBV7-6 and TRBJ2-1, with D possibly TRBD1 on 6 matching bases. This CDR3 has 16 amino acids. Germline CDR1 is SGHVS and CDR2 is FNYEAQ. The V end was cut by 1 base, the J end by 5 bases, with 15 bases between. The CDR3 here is CASSLVARGRNNEQFF. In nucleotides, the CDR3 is TGTGCCAGCAGCTTAGTGGCCAGGGGTAGAAACAATGAGCAGTTCTTC.

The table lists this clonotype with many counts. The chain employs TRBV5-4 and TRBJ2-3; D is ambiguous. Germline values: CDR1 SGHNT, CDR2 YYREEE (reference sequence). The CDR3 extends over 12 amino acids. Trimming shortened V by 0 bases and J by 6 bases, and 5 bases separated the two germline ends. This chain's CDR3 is CASSLEWDTQYF. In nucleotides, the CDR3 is TGTGCCAGCAGCTTGGAATGGGATACGCAGTATTTT.

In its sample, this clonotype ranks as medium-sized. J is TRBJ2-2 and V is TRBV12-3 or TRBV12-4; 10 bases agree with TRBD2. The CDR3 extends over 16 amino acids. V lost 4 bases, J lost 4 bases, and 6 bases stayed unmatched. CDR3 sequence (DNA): TGTGCCAGCAGTTCACCGGGACTAGCGCCCACCGGGGAGCTGTTTTTT. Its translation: CASSSPGLAPTGELFF.

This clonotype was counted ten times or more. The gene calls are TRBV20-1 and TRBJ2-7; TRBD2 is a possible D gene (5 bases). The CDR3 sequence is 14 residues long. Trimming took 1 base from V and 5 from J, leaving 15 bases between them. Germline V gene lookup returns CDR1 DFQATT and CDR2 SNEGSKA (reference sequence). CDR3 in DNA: TGCAGTGCTAGAGCGGACCTAGCCGGGGACGAGCAGTACTTC. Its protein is CSARADLAGDEQYF.

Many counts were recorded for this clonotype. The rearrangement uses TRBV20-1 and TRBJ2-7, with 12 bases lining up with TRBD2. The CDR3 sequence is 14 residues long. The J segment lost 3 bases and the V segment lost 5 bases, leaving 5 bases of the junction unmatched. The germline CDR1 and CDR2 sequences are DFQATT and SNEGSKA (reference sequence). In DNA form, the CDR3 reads TGCAGTGCTCGGACTAGCGGGGTGTTCTACGAGCAGTACTTC. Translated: CSARTSGVFYEQYF.

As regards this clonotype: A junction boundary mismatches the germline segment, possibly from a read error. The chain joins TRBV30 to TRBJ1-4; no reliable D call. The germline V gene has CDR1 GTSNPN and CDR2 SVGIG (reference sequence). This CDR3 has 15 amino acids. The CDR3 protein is CARSPSVATNEKLFF. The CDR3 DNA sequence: TGTGCCCGGAGTCCCAGCGTTGCAACTAATGAAAAACTGTTTTTT. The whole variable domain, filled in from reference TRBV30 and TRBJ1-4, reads SQTIHQWPATLVQPVGSPLSLECTVEGTSNPNLYWYRQAAGRGLQLLFYSVGIGQISSEVPQNLSASRPQDRQFILSSKKLLLSDSGFYLCARSPSVATNEKLFFGSGTQLSVL.